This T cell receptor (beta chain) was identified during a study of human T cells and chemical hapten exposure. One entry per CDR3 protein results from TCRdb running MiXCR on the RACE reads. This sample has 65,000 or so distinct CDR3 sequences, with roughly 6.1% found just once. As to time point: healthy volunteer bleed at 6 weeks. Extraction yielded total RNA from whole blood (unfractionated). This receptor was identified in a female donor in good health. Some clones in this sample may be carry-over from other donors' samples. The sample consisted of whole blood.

In DNA form, the CDR3 reads TGTGCCAGCAGCCACCGACAGGGGAACACTGAAGCTTTCTTT. Its translation: CASSHRQGNTEAFF. The chain has TRBV3-1 and TRBJ1-1; the match to TRBD1 covers 7 bases. V shed 3 bases and J 1 base; nucleotides not matched to a gene: 2. The CDR3 covers 14 residues. Germline assignment: CDR1 LGHDT and CDR2 YNNKEL (reference sequence).